The T cell receptor (beta chain) described here comes from a study of technical replicates of blood from four donors (dated by TCRdb to 2015 to 2018). The method behind the library was the immunoSEQ multiplex PCR assay. In its TCRdb copy, this immuneACCESS table keeps in-frame sequences only and misses some clones. Where compared with another copy, unresolved V genes explain less than half of these, and the others have no known cause. The sample table contains roughly 72,000 clones; only one count was recorded for around 94% of them. The ten largest clones capture about 0.37% of the sample. The CDR3 goes from the cysteine to the phenylalanine over 16 residues. Only CDR3 DNA is held: 48 bases, read in frame from base 1. The germline V gene yields MNHEY for CDR1 and SVGAGI for CDR2. V was cut back by 0 bases and J by 1 base, leaving a gap of 9 bases between them. Concerning this clone: Which antigen it targets is not known. No much larger clone is present one base from it, and per-base qualities are unavailable.

Sequencing input: T cells isolated from PBMCs. This receptor was taken from a human donor in good health. Rearrangement joined TRBV6-5 to TRBJ2-2; the D gene lacks a confident call. The DNA sequence is given as TGTGCCAGCAGTTACTCGAAGCAAATGAACACCGGGGAGCTGTTTTTT. This encodes CASSYSKQMNTGELFF.